This T cell receptor (beta chain) was captured by sequencing in a study of blood T cell repertoires in COVID-19. TCRdb's table, derived via immunoSEQ multiplex PCR, lists solely in-frame clones and lacks some. The sample holds 75,000 or so clones, around 82% seen once. Trimming left V 5 bases short and J 0 bases short, with 17 bases between. CDR3 length: 16 amino acids. Germline V gene data show CDR1 as MDHEN and CDR2 as SYDVKM. This receptor was identified in a man in his sixties with acute or convalescent COVID-19. Input material: peripheral blood. The rearrangement links TRBV28 to TRBJ2-7, with D perhaps matching TRBD2 (5 bases). CDR3 sequence (DNA): TGTGCCAGCAGTAGCTCAGCGTCGGGGAGCTCCTACGAGCAGTACTTC. This codes for CASSSSASGSSYEQYF. The whole variable domain, remainder taken from reference TRBV28 and TRBJ2-7, is DVKVTQSSRYLVKRTGEKVFLECVQDMDHENMFWYRQDPGLGLRLIYFSYDVKMKEKGDIPEGYSVSREKKERFSLILESASTNQTSMYLCASSSSASGSSYEQYFGPGTRLTVT.